Listed below are T cell receptor beta chains from one sample, sequenced in a study of blood T cell repertoires in COVID-19. The repertoire was sequenced with immunoSEQ multiplex PCR; TCRdb's copy has only in-frame clones and lacks some. Of some 190,000 clones listed, 60% to 85% are singletons. The specimen was peripheral blood. These receptors were collected from a woman aged 50 to 60 with active or convalescent COVID-19. Each CDR3 is given with its conserved first and last residue. D genes are given only for firm matches.

TRBV2 - CASSESGISSDTQYF
TRBV18 - CASSLGFRDTEAFF
TRBV18 TRBD1 CASSPTGGDGYTF
TRBV9 - CASSVATVHNEQFF
TRBV3-1/TRBV3-2 - CASSQAGQHTDTQYF
TRBV7-2 TRBD2 CASSLLAGAPTGELFF
TRBV6-2/TRBV6-3 - CASSKRREKLFF
TRBV6-6 TRBD2 CASSYEGRGGELFF
TRBV19 - CASSIKGAEQYF
TRBV24-1 - CATSAYNEQFF
TRBV9 - CASSVGGVGGHNEQFF
TRBV19 - CASEDSRQENYGYTF
TRBV5-6 TRBD1 CASNQRGQGYNEQFF
TRBV2 - CASRSDQGMRGYTF
TRBV28 TRBD1 CASSSGTGSPEAFF
TRBV7-8 - CASSLGVRDTDTQYF
TRBV7-2 TRBD1 CASSNVGQVTYEQYF
TRBV5-1 - CASSLQAVPGYNEQFF
TRBV28 TRBD1 CASSLEGANEQFF
TRBV19 - CASGDRTASEKLFF
TRBV5-1 TRBD1 CASSLGPTGEGLSYEQYF
TRBV7-9 - CASSWSADTQYF
TRBV5-6 - CASSFGQADSGNTIYF
TRBV5-1 - CASSLVWGDDYGYTF
TRBV27 TRBD1 CASRNPQGARGYTF
TRBV4-3 - CASSQGLLEENSPLHF
TRBV9 TRBD2 CASSFGTSGVNEQYF
TRBV6-1 - CASSDVGAGTDTQYF
TRBV18 TRBD2 CASSPPLAGGLEQFF
TRBV7-2 - CASSLVGQSSYNSPLHF
TRBV7-2 TRBD1 CASSSSDRAHTEAFF
TRBV6-2/TRBV6-3 TRBD2 CASSYRLAPNEQFF
TRBV28 - CASSLAGVNEKLFF
TRBV3-1/TRBV3-2 TRBD2 CASSLGLAGEQETQYF
TRBV7-9 - CASSLRSGVAAFF
TRBV2 TRBD2 CASSFRDYTDTQYF
TRBV7-2 TRBD1 CASSSAGGSNSPLHF
TRBV28 - CASSLGGTNQPQHF
TRBV5-1 TRBD1 CASSLGQDVRGYTF
TRBV5-1 - CASSLARNNEQFF
TRBV9 - CASSATSRGRNTQYF
TRBV4-2 TRBD1 CASSQDSGQGVGNEQFF